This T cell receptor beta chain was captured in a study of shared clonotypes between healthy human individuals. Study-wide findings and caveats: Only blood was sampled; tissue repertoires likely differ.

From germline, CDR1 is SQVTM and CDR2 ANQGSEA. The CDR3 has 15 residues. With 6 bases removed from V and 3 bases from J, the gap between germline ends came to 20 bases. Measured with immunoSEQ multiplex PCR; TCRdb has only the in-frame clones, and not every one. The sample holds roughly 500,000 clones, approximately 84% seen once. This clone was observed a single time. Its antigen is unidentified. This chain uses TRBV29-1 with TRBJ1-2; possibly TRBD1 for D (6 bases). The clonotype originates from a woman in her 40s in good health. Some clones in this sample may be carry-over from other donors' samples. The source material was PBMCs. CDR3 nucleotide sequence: TGCAGCGTGGCTCGAGGGGGAGGGAGCTACTATGGCTACACCTTC. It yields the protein CSVARGGGSYYGYTF.